This entry lists 3 T cell receptor beta chains sequenced from one sample in a study of blood T cell repertoires in COVID-19. Generated by immunoSEQ multiplex PCR, the TCRdb table keeps only in-frame clones and is missing some. Of tens of thousands of clones detected, about 86% appear once; the ten largest clones hold about a sixth. The source material was peripheral blood. The receptor set was obtained from a human donor in a cohort sampled during active COVID-19.

This clone was observed a few times. The chain has TRBV9 and TRBJ2-2, with 10 bases identical to TRBD2. Germline V gives CDR1 SGDLS, CDR2 YYNGEE. This CDR3 region has 15 residues. Trimming took 4 bases from V and 1 from J; bases not matched to a gene: 1. Here the CDR3 reads CASSWTSGNTGELFF. The CDR3, as DNA: TGTGCCAGCAGCTGGACTAGCGGGAACACCGGGGAGCTGTTTTTT.

This clone was detected only once. This sequence joins TRBV7-3 and TRBJ1-1; 9 nucleotides agree with TRBD1. V was pared by 4 bases and J by 1 base, with 4 bases of the junction left unmatched. Germline V CDR1 and CDR2: SGHTA, FQGTGA. The CDR3 sequence is 15 residues long. CDR3 amino acids: CASSSTGGANTEAFF. CDR3 in DNA: TGTGCCAGCAGCTCAACAGGGGGCGCGAACACTGAAGCTTTCTTT.

The chain has TRBV19 and TRBJ1-1; TRBD1 agrees at 8 bases. Trimming at V came to 9 bases and at J to 5 bases, leaving 11 bases not matched to a gene. The germline gives CDR1 LNHDA, CDR2 SQIVND (reference sequence). CDR3 length: 14 residues. CDR3 nucleotides: TGTGCCAGCGAAGGGGCAGGGGGCCGGACTGAAGCTTTCTTT. It yields the protein CASEGAGGRTEAFF. Supplemented by reference TRBV19 and TRBJ1-1, the full variable domain reads DGGITQSPKYLFRKEGQNVTLSCEQNLNHDAMYWYRQDPGQGLRLIYYSQIVNDFQKGDIAEGYSVSREKKESFPLTVTSAQKNPTAFYLCASEGAGGRTEAFFGQGTRLTVV.